The present T cell receptor beta chain was sequenced within a study of shared clonotypes between healthy human individuals. CD45RO-negative, CCR7-selected cells formed the naive CD8 fraction, which excluded terminally differentiated effector memory CD45RA+ cells. Only Caucasian adults living in Nashville, Tennessee served as donors. Some clones are missing from TCRdb's copy, which holds only in-frame ones; the method was immunoSEQ multiplex PCR. The sample holds about 590,000 clones, roughly 95% seen once. The TCR comes from a woman aged 25 to 45 in good health. Sequenced sample: naive CD8+ T cells sorted from blood.

In DNA form, the CDR3 reads TGTGCCTGGAGTGATTGGGTTGAGCAGTTCTTC. Translated: CAWSDWVEQFF. The chain recombines TRBV30 with TRBJ2-1; no clear D. This CDR3 spans 11 amino acids. CDR1 and CDR2 from the germline V gene are GTSNPN and SVGIG (reference sequence). Trimming shortened V by 1 base and J by 9 bases, and 7 bases separated the two germline ends.